These T cell receptor beta chains were read from a single sample in a study of blood T cell repertoires in COVID-19. Repertoires were generated with immunoSEQ multiplex PCR, while TCRdb's copy carries only in-frame clones and drops some. This table holds a few hundred thousand clones, roughly 84% found once. The specimen was peripheral blood. Source of these receptors: a woman aged 18-29 years with acute or convalescent COVID-19. CDR3s include the opening cysteine and the closing phenylalanine or tryptophan. The order of the fields is D gene, J gene, V gene, clone size, CDR3 protein, CDR3 DNA. The D gene is left open where the match is weak. The listing skips clone size in some rows; elsewhere it reads once, few, many or a size class.

d_gene: -; j_gene: TRBJ1-1; v_gene: TRBV5-5; abundance: -; CDR3aa: CASSATTGNTEAFF; CDR3nt: TGTGCCAGCAGCGCGACGACAGGGAACACTGAAGCTTTCTTT
d_gene: TRBD2; j_gene: TRBJ2-3; v_gene: TRBV9; abundance: -; CDR3aa: CASSPRTSGRGTDTQYF; CDR3nt: TGTGCCAGCAGCCCGAGGACTAGCGGGAGGGGGACAGATACGCAGTATTTT
d_gene: TRBD1; j_gene: TRBJ1-6; v_gene: TRBV25-1; abundance: -; CDR3aa: CASSERQGGNSPLHF; CDR3nt: TGTGCCAGCAGCGAAAGACAGGGGGGTAATTCACCCCTCCACTTT
d_gene: -; j_gene: TRBJ2-7; v_gene: TRBV28; abundance: -; CDR3aa: CASTHSPAGSYEQYF; CDR3nt: TGTGCCAGCACCCATTCTCCGGCCGGGTCCTACGAGCAGTACTTC
d_gene: TRBD2; j_gene: TRBJ2-7; v_gene: TRBV19; abundance: once; CDR3aa: CASSIYQGGDYEQYF; CDR3nt: TGTGCCAGTAGTATCTACCAGGGAGGGGACTACGAGCAGTACTTC
d_gene: -; j_gene: TRBJ2-5; v_gene: TRBV18; abundance: -; CDR3aa: CASSPVGNQETQYF; CDR3nt: TGTGCCAGCTCACCGGTGGGCAACCAAGAGACCCAGTACTTC
d_gene: -; j_gene: TRBJ2-5; v_gene: TRBV28; abundance: -; CDR3aa: CASTTPTTYQETQYF; CDR3nt: TGTGCCAGCACTACGCCAACCACGTACCAAGAGACCCAGTACTTC
d_gene: TRBD1; j_gene: TRBJ1-3; v_gene: TRBV7-2; abundance: few; CDR3aa: CASSSDRGPGNTIYF; CDR3nt: TGTGCCAGCAGCTCAGACAGGGGGCCTGGAAACACCATATATTTT
d_gene: TRBD2; j_gene: TRBJ2-1; v_gene: TRBV11-2; abundance: -; CDR3aa: CASSPGTTNEQFF; CDR3nt: TGTGCCAGCAGTCCCGGGACTACGAATGAGCAGTTCTTC
d_gene: -; j_gene: TRBJ1-5; v_gene: TRBV6-5; abundance: -; CDR3aa: CASSQATAAQPQHF; CDR3nt: TGTGCCAGCAGCCAAGCCACAGCAGCTCAGCCCCAGCATTTT
d_gene: -; j_gene: TRBJ1-2; v_gene: TRBV7-2; abundance: few; CDR3aa: CASSLGGVQGHGYTF; CDR3nt: TGTGCCAGCAGCTTAGGAGGGGTACAGGGTCATGGCTACACCTTC
d_gene: TRBD1; j_gene: TRBJ1-4; v_gene: TRBV19; abundance: -; CDR3aa: CASTRTGAATNEKLFF; CDR3nt: TGTGCCAGTACCCGGACAGGGGCGGCGACTAATGAAAAACTGTTTTTT
d_gene: TRBD1; j_gene: TRBJ1-1; v_gene: TRBV5-6; abundance: -; CDR3aa: CASNGDRDTEAFF; CDR3nt: TGTGCCAGCAACGGGGACAGGGACACTGAAGCTTTCTTT
d_gene: TRBD1; j_gene: TRBJ2-7; v_gene: TRBV4-2; abundance: -; CDR3aa: CASSQLGQAVYEQYF; CDR3nt: TGTGCCAGCAGCCAGTTGGGACAGGCAGTCTACGAGCAGTACTTC
d_gene: TRBD1; j_gene: TRBJ1-1; v_gene: TRBV6-6; abundance: -; CDR3aa: CASRDSGQGAGAEAFF; CDR3nt: TGTGCCAGCAGGGACTCGGGACAGGGGGCAGGAGCTGAAGCTTTCTTT
d_gene: TRBD2; j_gene: TRBJ2-3; v_gene: TRBV7-2; abundance: -; CDR3aa: CASSWVGLAGADTQYF; CDR3nt: TGTGCCAGCAGCTGGGTGGGACTAGCGGGCGCAGATACGCAGTATTTT
d_gene: TRBD2; j_gene: TRBJ2-7; v_gene: TRBV20-1; abundance: -; CDR3aa: CSASFTSGGGREQYF; CDR3nt: TGCAGTGCTAGTTTTACTAGCGGGGGGGGTCGGGAGCAGTACTTC
d_gene: -; j_gene: TRBJ1-2; v_gene: TRBV9; abundance: -; CDR3aa: CASSPNTAGLRNYGYTF; CDR3nt: TGTGCCAGCAGCCCAAACACCGCGGGGCTCAGGAACTATGGCTACACCTTC
d_gene: TRBD1; j_gene: TRBJ2-3; v_gene: TRBV28; abundance: -; CDR3aa: CASSIRGQSDTQYF; CDR3nt: TGTGCCAGCAGTATCAGGGGGCAGTCAGATACGCAGTATTTT
d_gene: -; j_gene: TRBJ1-6; v_gene: TRBV5-8; abundance: -; CDR3aa: CASSLTSYNSPLHF; CDR3nt: TGTGCCAGCAGCCTAACCTCCTATAATTCACCCCTCCACTTT
d_gene: -; j_gene: TRBJ2-7; v_gene: TRBV24-1; abundance: -; CDR3aa: CATSEAGGTFGRSYEQYF; CDR3nt: TGTGCCACCAGTGAGGCAGGCGGGACCTTCGGCCGTTCCTACGAGCAGTACTTC
d_gene: -; j_gene: TRBJ2-2; v_gene: TRBV18; abundance: -; CDR3aa: CASSRFGQVNTGELFF; CDR3nt: TGTGCCAGCTCACGATTTGGGCAGGTGAACACCGGGGAGCTGTTTTTT
d_gene: -; j_gene: TRBJ1-1; v_gene: TRBV19; abundance: -; CDR3aa: CAIHTGGGRDTEAFF; CDR3nt: TGTGCCATTCACACGGGTGGGGGCCGGGACACTGAAGCTTTCTTT
d_gene: -; j_gene: TRBJ2-1; v_gene: TRBV12-5; abundance: few; CDR3aa: CASGLQGSSYNEQFF; CDR3nt: TGTGCTAGTGGTTTGCAGGGTAGCTCCTACAATGAGCAGTTCTTC
d_gene: -; j_gene: TRBJ2-3; v_gene: TRBV5-1; abundance: -; CDR3aa: CASSLVPESTDTQYF; CDR3nt: TGCGCCAGCAGCTTGGTTCCCGAGAGCACAGATACGCAGTATTTT
d_gene: -; j_gene: TRBJ1-2; v_gene: TRBV6-5; abundance: -; CDR3aa: CASTPAGADGYTF; CDR3nt: TGTGCCAGTACCCCCGCGGGGGCGGATGGCTACACCTTC
d_gene: TRBD1; j_gene: TRBJ1-1; v_gene: TRBV4-3; abundance: -; CDR3aa: CASSQWAGGLNTEAFF; CDR3nt: TGCGCCAGCAGCCAATGGGCAGGGGGCTTGAACACTGAAGCTTTCTTT
d_gene: TRBD2; j_gene: TRBJ2-7; v_gene: TRBV10-3; abundance: -; CDR3aa: CAISDFKREAYEQYF; CDR3nt: TGTGCCATCAGTGACTTCAAGCGGGAGGCCTACGAGCAGTACTTC
d_gene: -; j_gene: TRBJ2-2; v_gene: TRBV3-1/TRBV3-2; abundance: -; CDR3aa: CASSQVRDTGELFF; CDR3nt: TGTGCCAGCAGCCAAGTTAGAGACACCGGGGAGCTGTTTTTT
d_gene: TRBD2; j_gene: TRBJ2-5; v_gene: TRBV4-1; abundance: -; CDR3aa: CASSQDRGGWKETQYF; CDR3nt: TGCGCCAGCAGCCAAGATCGGGGGGGCTGGAAAGAGACCCAGTACTTC
d_gene: -; j_gene: TRBJ2-1; v_gene: TRBV30; abundance: -; CDR3aa: CAWSGVPYSYNEQFF; CDR3nt: TGTGCCTGGAGCGGGGTCCCTTACTCCTACAATGAGCAGTTCTTC
d_gene: -; j_gene: TRBJ1-5; v_gene: TRBV27; abundance: once; CDR3aa: CASSWDSWQPQHF; CDR3nt: TGTGCCAGCAGTTGGGACTCTTGGCAGCCCCAGCATTTT
d_gene: TRBD2; j_gene: TRBJ2-3; v_gene: TRBV25-1; abundance: -; CDR3aa: CASSELGATSGTNTQYF; CDR3nt: TGTGCCAGCAGTGAATTAGGCGCAACTAGCGGGACTAATACGCAGTATTTT
d_gene: TRBD2; j_gene: TRBJ2-7; v_gene: TRBV7-7; abundance: -; CDR3aa: CASSPHLAATYEQYF; CDR3nt: TGTGCTAGCAGCCCCCATCTAGCGGCTACCTACGAGCAGTACTTC
d_gene: TRBD1; j_gene: TRBJ1-5; v_gene: TRBV7-6; abundance: -; CDR3aa: CASSLEGQEYQPQHF; CDR3nt: TGTGCCAGCAGCTTAGAAGGACAGGAGTATCAGCCCCAGCATTTT
d_gene: TRBD2; j_gene: TRBJ2-7; v_gene: TRBV6-4; abundance: -; CDR3aa: CASSYLAGESEQYF; CDR3nt: TGTGCCAGCAGTTATCTAGCGGGAGAAAGCGAGCAGTACTTC
d_gene: TRBD2; j_gene: TRBJ2-2; v_gene: TRBV25-1; abundance: -; CDR3aa: CASSESRRERAGELFF; CDR3nt: TGTGCCAGCAGTGAGAGTCGGCGGGAGCGGGCCGGGGAGCTGTTTTTT
d_gene: -; j_gene: TRBJ1-4; v_gene: TRBV13; abundance: -; CDR3aa: CASRTKGTTNEKLFF; CDR3nt: TGTGCCAGCAGGACTAAGGGAACAACTAATGAAAAACTGTTTTTT
d_gene: TRBD2; j_gene: TRBJ2-1; v_gene: TRBV4-3; abundance: once; CDR3aa: CASSQDRTSGQYNEQFF; CDR3nt: TGCGCCAGCAGCCAAGATCGGACTAGCGGGCAATACAATGAGCAGTTCTTC
d_gene: TRBD1; j_gene: TRBJ2-3; v_gene: TRBV9; abundance: -; CDR3aa: CASMRGGGDTQYF; CDR3nt: TGTGCCAGCATGCGAGGGGGCGGAGATACGCAGTATTTT
d_gene: -; j_gene: TRBJ2-1; v_gene: TRBV10-2; abundance: -; CDR3aa: CASSEPFRLEQFF; CDR3nt: TGCGCCAGCAGTGAGCCCTTTCGGTTAGAGCAGTTCTTC
d_gene: -; j_gene: TRBJ2-5; v_gene: TRBV12-3/TRBV12-4; abundance: -; CDR3aa: CASSLSETQYF; CDR3nt: TGTGCCAGCAGTTTATCGGAGACCCAGTACTTC
d_gene: TRBD1; j_gene: TRBJ2-5; v_gene: TRBV11-2; abundance: few; CDR3aa: CASSGDRGGETQYF; CDR3nt: TGTGCCAGCAGCGGCGACAGGGGGGGAGAGACCCAGTACTTC
d_gene: -; j_gene: TRBJ1-2; v_gene: TRBV18; abundance: -; CDR3aa: CASSPTRDTMCTF; CDR3nt: TGTGCCAGCTCACCGACAAGGGACACCATGTGCACCTTC
d_gene: -; j_gene: TRBJ2-7; v_gene: TRBV18; abundance: -; CDR3aa: CASSHPGQSYEQYF; CDR3nt: TGTGCCAGCTCACACCCGGGACAAAGCTACGAGCAGTACTTC
d_gene: -; j_gene: TRBJ2-5; v_gene: TRBV6-5; abundance: few; CDR3aa: CASSTGLETQYF; CDR3nt: TGTGCCAGCAGTACAGGGTTGGAGACCCAGTACTTC
d_gene: -; j_gene: TRBJ1-3; v_gene: TRBV20-1; abundance: -; CDR3aa: CSARDPPSEAF; CDR3nt: TGCAGTGCTAGAGATCCTCCTTCTGAAGCGTTT
d_gene: TRBD2; j_gene: TRBJ2-7; v_gene: TRBV19; abundance: -; CDR3aa: CASSITSGLGTYEQYF; CDR3nt: TGTGCCAGTAGTATTACCTCGGGACTAGGGACCTACGAGCAGTACTTC